Presented here are 30 T cell receptor beta chains from one specimen sequenced in a study of blood T cell repertoires in COVID-19. The repertoire was sequenced with immunoSEQ multiplex PCR; TCRdb's copy has only in-frame clones and lacks some. This sample carries fewer than 150,000 clones, around 90% of them seen once, and the ten largest clones take 11%. Sequenced input: peripheral blood. Source of these receptors: a woman over 75 with acute or convalescent COVID-19.

The J gene is TRBJ1-2, the V gene TRBV7-2, with a weak D call TRBD1 (6 bases). This CDR3 has 14 amino acids. Germline CDR1 SGHTA, CDR2 FQGNSA. V lost 5 bases and J lost 0, with 10 bases in between. CDR3 sequence: CASSARTANYGYTF. The CDR3 DNA reads as TGTGCCAGCAGCGCCCGGACAGCTAACTATGGCTACACCTTC.

This chain links TRBV5-1 with TRBJ1-2; 9 positions match TRBD1. CDR1 is SGHRS and CDR2 is YFSETQ in the germline V gene. This CDR3 contains 14 residues. Losses at the gene ends were 5 bases for V and 8 bases for J; bases not matched to a gene: 10. CDR3 DNA: TGCGCCAGCAGTGGAATACAGGGGGCGGAAGGCTACACCTTC. This gives the protein CASSGIQGAEGYTF.

V and J are TRBV18 and TRBJ2-1; D is possibly TRBD1 (6 bases). CDR1 is KGHSH, CDR2 LQKENI, per germline. The CDR3 runs 15 residues. Trimming removed 6 bases from V and 2 bases from J, with 14 bases in between. The CDR3 loop reads CASSSGQPTYNEQFF. CDR3 nucleotides: TGTGCCAGCTCCTCTGGACAGCCTACCTACAATGAGCAGTTCTTC.

The rearrangement links TRBV6-6 to TRBJ1-1; 7 nucleotides match TRBD1. Germline assignment: CDR1 MNHNY and CDR2 SVGAGI (reference sequence). The V and J ends lost 2 bases and 6 bases, in that order; junction bases with no gene match: 3. This CDR3 has 13 residues. CDR3 DNA: TGTGCCAGCAGTTACCATGGACAGGCTGAAGCTTTCTTT. It encodes CASSYHGQAEAFF.

This rearrangement joins TRBV7-2 to TRBJ1-6, with 9 bases aligning to TRBD1. Germline CDR1 reads SGHTA; CDR2 reads FQGNSA. V gave up 1 base and J gave up 5 bases; unmatched junction bases: 3. The CDR3 length is 16 residues. CDR3 sequence: CASSLVGQGNNSPLHF. The CDR3 nucleotides are TGTGCCAGCAGCTTAGTTGGACAGGGGAATAATTCACCCCTCCACTTT.

This sequence joins TRBV5-4 and TRBJ1-2, with D tentatively TRBD1 (5 bases). The CDR3 runs 14 residues. Germline CDR1 SGHNT, CDR2 YYREEE (reference sequence). With 4 bases removed from V and 4 bases from J, the gap between germline ends came to 14 bases. CDR3 nucleotides: TGTGCCAGCAGCAAACAGGCGCTGGGCTATGGCTACACCTTC. Amino acid sequence: CASSKQALGYGYTF.

This chain uses TRBV6-4 with TRBJ1-5, with D unresolved. Germline values: CDR1 MRHNA, CDR2 SNTAGT. V was cut by 0 bases and J by 0 bases, with 9 bases left in between. This CDR3 is built from 16 residues. The CDR3 coding sequence is TGTGCCAGCAGTGACTCGACATCTTATAGCAATCAGCCCCAGCATTTT. Translating it yields CASSDSTSYSNQPQHF.

With respect to this clone: Other DNA sequences of this sample code for an identical CDR3. The genes are TRBV3-1 (or the pseudogene TRBV3-2) and TRBJ1-1; possibly TRBD1 for D (6 bases). V was pared by 4 bases and J by 0 bases, with 9 bases between. This CDR3 has 14 amino acids. Germline-derived CDR1 and CDR2 are LGHDT and YNNKEL (reference sequence). Written as DNA, the CDR3 is TGTGCCAGCAGCCCCAGGGGTATGAACACTGAAGCTTTCTTT. This sequence encodes CASSPRGMNTEAFF.

V usage is TRBV18 and J usage is TRBJ1-5; TRBD1 might be the D (6 bases). The germline V gene has CDR1 KGHSH and CDR2 LQKENI. CDR3 length equals 14 residues. V shed 0 bases and J shed 4 bases, with 7 bases lying between them. In nucleotides, the CDR3 is TGTGCCAGCTCACCACCCCAGGGGAATCAGCCCCAGCATTTT. Residues: CASSPPQGNQPQHF.

For the CDR3, the DNA is TGTGCCAGTAGCGGGACAGCGATTAACTATGGCTACACCTTC. Its translation: CASSGTAINYGYTF. This chain joins TRBV19 and TRBJ1-2; 7 bases match TRBD1. This CDR3 is built from 14 residues. V gave up 6 bases and J gave up 1 base; unmatched junction bases: 5. CDR1 is LNHDA and CDR2 is SQIVND in the germline V gene (reference sequence).

The rearrangement uses TRBV5-1 and TRBJ2-6, with D hard to call. CDR3 size: 14 residues. V lost 2 bases and J lost 0, with 3 bases in between. Germline V gives CDR1 SGHRS, CDR2 YFSETQ. CDR3: CASSFSSGANVLTF. CDR3 nucleotide sequence: TGCGCCAGCAGCTTCAGCTCTGGGGCCAACGTCCTGACTTTC.

The V and J genes are TRBV30 and TRBJ2-5; the D gene is possibly TRBD1 (6 bases). V lost 1 base, J lost 4 bases, and 10 bases lay in between. CDR3 length: 13 residues. From germline, CDR1 is GTSNPN and CDR2 SVGIG (reference sequence). CDR3 region: CAWSGGRRETQYF. DNA of the CDR3: TGTGCCTGGAGTGGGGGGCGCCGAGAGACCCAGTACTTC.

This rearrangement joins TRBV2 to TRBJ1-5; D perhaps matches TRBD1 (5 bases). This CDR3 spans 15 amino acids. Trimming removed 2 bases from V and 0 bases from J, with 8 bases in between. Germline CDR1 is SNHLY and CDR2 is FYNNEI. The CDR3 spells CASSEQTDSNQPQHF. The CDR3 DNA sequence: TGTGCCAGCAGTGAACAGACAGATAGCAATCAGCCCCAGCATTTT.

The CDR3 protein is CASSLPSGGTETQYF. In DNA form, the CDR3 reads TGTGCCAGCAGCTTGCCTAGCGGGGGTACCGAGACCCAGTACTTC. The rearrangement joins TRBV5-4 to TRBJ2-5; 10 bases match TRBD2. CDR1 and CDR2 from the germline V gene are SGHNT and YYREEE (reference sequence). The CDR3 is 15 residues long. Trimming at V came to 1 base and at J to 5 bases, leaving 5 bases not matched to a gene.

V gene TRBV2 combines with J gene TRBJ1-1, with D unclear. Germline V gene data show CDR1 as SNHLY and CDR2 as FYNNEI. The length of the CDR3 is 14 residues. V gave up 4 bases and J gave up 1 base, with 10 bases separating them. CDR3 sequence (DNA): TGTGCCAGCAGTGTTTCTGGGCCGAACACTGAAGCTTTCTTT. It codes for CASSVSGPNTEAFF.

Here the CDR3 reads CASSPRDRGRGETQYF. The CDR3 DNA reads TGTGCCAGCAGCCCCCGGGACAGGGGACGAGGGGAGACCCAGTACTTC. The chain carries TRBV7-3 and TRBJ2-5, with TRBD1 identical over 10 bases. After removal of 5 bases from V and 5 bases from J, the junction contained 11 bases not matched to a gene. The germline V gene encodes CDR1 SGHTA and CDR2 FQGTGA. The CDR3 extends over 16 amino acids.

This clone was seen just once. The V call is TRBV30, the J call TRBJ1-2; D gene ambiguous. The CDR3 is 11 residues long. The V end lost 2 bases, the J end lost 5 bases, and 6 bases lay between the germline ends. CDR1 is GTSNPN and CDR2 is SVGIG in the germline V gene (reference sequence). CDR3: CAWSSPYGYTF. CDR3 coding DNA: TGTGCCTGGAGTTCCCCTTATGGCTACACCTTC.

V gene TRBV5-1 combines with J gene TRBJ1-1; a possible D gene is TRBD1 (5 bases). This CDR3 contains 13 residues. Germline V CDR1 and CDR2: SGHRS, YFSETQ. With 4 bases removed from V and 4 bases from J, the gap between germline ends came to 11 bases. CDR3 DNA sequence: TGCGCCAGCAGCCTGTTGCAGGGCACTGAAGCTTTCTTT. Amino acids: CASSLLQGTEAFF.

This chain connects TRBV10-3 to TRBJ1-2; 9 positions agree with TRBD1. Looked up from germline, CDR1 is ENHRY and CDR2 is SYGVKD. Trimming took 2 bases from V and 5 from J; bases not matched to a gene: 12. The CDR3 length is 17 residues. The CDR3 coding sequence is TGTGCCATCAGTGAGATCCCGGGACAGGGTGGTAATTATGGCTACACCTTC. Translating it yields CAISEIPGQGGNYGYTF.

This chain connects TRBV11-2 to TRBJ1-2; D gene uncertain. The CDR3 loop spans 13 amino acids. Germline V CDR1 and CDR2: SGHAT, FQNNGV. Trimming took 3 bases from V and 3 from J, leaving 8 bases between them. This CDR3 reads CASSLGSYYGYTF. The CDR3 DNA reads TGTGCCAGCAGCTTGGGCAGCTACTATGGCTACACCTTC.

The CDR3 coding sequence is TGTGCCAGCAGCGTCAGACAGAAATCTGGGGCCAACGTCCTGACTTTC. This translates into CASSVRQKSGANVLTF. The chain uses TRBV21-1 and TRBJ2-6; no DNA check was done on the table's D call, TRBD1. TRBV21-1 is given as a pseudogene. The CDR3 runs 16 residues.

CDR3 sequence (DNA): TGTGCCAGCAGCCAAGAAATCCGAGCGGGGTCGTTGGATACGCAGTATTTT. Its translation is CASSQEIRAGSLDTQYF. The V and J genes are TRBV3-1 (or the pseudogene TRBV3-2) and TRBJ2-3; TRBD2 matches 7 bases. Germline V CDR1 and CDR2: LGHDT, YNNKEL (reference sequence). The CDR3 covers 17 residues. V trimming: 0 bases; J trimming: 6 bases; junction bases outside the gene matches: 12.

This clone was counted a single time. The V call is TRBV3-1 (or the pseudogene TRBV3-2), the J call TRBJ1-1; TRBD1 agrees at 11 bases. CDR3 length: 13 amino acids. Per the germline V gene, CDR1 is LGHDT and CDR2 is YNNKEL (reference sequence). V was pared by 5 bases and J by 6 bases, with 2 bases of the junction left unmatched. The CDR3 region has the DNA TGTGCCAGCAGCAGGACAGGGGGCTCTGAAGCTTTCTTT. It yields the protein CASSRTGGSEAFF.

This clone occurred once. The chain carries TRBV5-1 and TRBJ1-4, with TRBD1 matching over 10 bases. CDR3 length equals 15 residues. Germline V gives CDR1 SGHRS, CDR2 YFSETQ. J was trimmed by 0 bases and V by 4 bases; bases with no gene match: 0. CDR3 protein: CASSGQGATNEKLFF. The CDR3 DNA reads as TGCGCCAGCAGCGGACAGGGGGCAACTAATGAAAAACTGTTTTTT.

The chain couples TRBV11-2 to TRBJ2-7; 7 bases fit TRBD1. Germline V gene data show CDR1 as SGHAT and CDR2 as FQNNGV. J gave up 4 bases and V 4 bases, and 1 base lay outside the gene matches. The CDR3 sequence is 12 residues long. The CDR3 sequence: CASSSTGYEQYF. The CDR3 DNA sequence: TGTGCCAGCAGCTCGACAGGGTACGAGCAGTACTTC.

The CDR3 loop reads CASSFSGGEYNEQFF. The CDR3 nucleotides read TGCGCCAGCAGCTTTAGCGGGGGAGAATACAATGAGCAGTTCTTC. V is TRBV5-1 and J is TRBJ2-1; TRBD2 aligns across 9 bases. Germline trimming cut 2 bases from V and 4 bases from J; bases unmatched to any gene: 4. Germline CDR1 SGHRS, CDR2 YFSETQ. The CDR3 runs to 15 residues.

The chain joins TRBV2 to TRBJ1-5; 7 bases align to TRBD1. Germline assignment: CDR1 SNHLY and CDR2 FYNNEI. V shed 4 bases, J shed 6 bases, and the junction held 3 bases outside the gene matches. CDR3 length: 13 residues. This CDR3 is CASSGRGVQPQHF. The CDR3 DNA reads as TGTGCCAGCAGTGGCAGGGGGGTTCAGCCCCAGCATTTT. Full variable domain (missing parts from reference TRBV2 and TRBJ1-5): EPEVTQTPSHQVTQMGQEVILRCVPISNHLYFYWYRQILGQKVEFLVSFYNNEISEKSEIFDDQFSVERPDGSNFTLKIRSTKLEDSAMYFCASSGRGVQPQHFGDGTRLSIL.

The rearrangement uses TRBV28 and TRBJ2-7; weak D call: TRBD1 (5 bases). The CDR3 is made up of 12 amino acids. Trimming shortened V by 6 bases and J by 2 bases, and 8 bases separated the two germline ends. CDR1 MDHEN and CDR2 SYDVKM come from the germline V gene. CDR3 nucleotide sequence: TGTGCCAGCAGAAGGGGTCCCTACGAGCAGTACTTC. Its protein is CASRRGPYEQYF.

V and J are TRBV10-1 and TRBJ1-4; D call uncertain. There are 16 residues in the CDR3. V lost 0 bases and J 7 bases, leaving 15 bases between the germline ends. Looked up from germline, CDR1 is WNHNN and CDR2 is SYGVQD (reference sequence). CDR3 DNA: TGCGCCAGCAGTGAGTCTGGCGGTCCTCGAAGTGAAAAACTGTTTTTT. This gives the protein CASSESGGPRSEKLFF.

This chain uses TRBV13 with TRBJ2-2; 9 bases are shared with TRBD1. The CDR3 has 16 residues. V lost 5 bases and J lost 5; bases outside the gene matches: 9. Germline V gene lookup returns CDR1 PRHDT and CDR2 FYEKMQ (reference sequence). The chain's CDR3 is CASSPRDRDATGELFF. The CDR3 DNA follows: TGTGCCAGCAGCCCAAGGGACAGGGACGCGACCGGGGAGCTGTTTTTT.